One and the same sample provided the 28 T cell receptor beta chains below, sequenced in a study of human T cells and chemical hapten exposure. TCRdb redid the calling of the RACE reads with MiXCR, one entry per CDR3 protein. The table has 380,000 or so distinct CDR3 sequences, approximately 5.1% seen once. Time point: patch test 1, 2 weeks after DPC sensitization. Specified treatment: therapeutic diphenylcyclopropenone sensitization with weekly scalp DPC. The specimen comprised whole blood, sampled in connection with sensitization to the hapten diphenylcyclopropenone (DPC). Receptors originate from a woman aged 45 to 65 with alopecia areata. Some clones in this sample may be carry-over from other donors' samples.

This clonotype was found many times. The V call is TRBV10-2, the J call TRBJ2-7, with D hard to call. The germline V gene encodes CDR1 WSHSY and CDR2 SAAADI. The V end lost 2 bases, the J end lost 1 base, and 18 bases lay between the germline ends. This CDR3 comprises 17 residues. CDR3 nucleotides: TGCGCCAGCAGTGAGACCCGGACCGGCGAAAGATCCTACGAGCAGTACTTC. It yields the protein CASSETRTGERSYEQYF.

This clonotype was observed many times. The rearrangement uses TRBV29-1 and TRBJ1-1, with D maybe TRBD1 (6 bases). The CDR3 covers 12 residues. The V end was cut by 4 bases, the J end by 6 bases, with 12 bases between. Germline V gene data show CDR1 as SQVTM and CDR2 as ANQGSEA. The CDR3 loop reads CSVVTGLAEAFF. In DNA, the CDR3 is TGCAGCGTTGTTACAGGGCTGGCTGAAGCTTTCTTT.

This clonotype was counted ten times or more. CDR3 region: CATSGGYNEQFF. DNA for the CDR3: TGTGCCACCAGTGGAGGGTACAATGAGCAGTTCTTC. The chain recombines TRBV24-1 with TRBJ2-1; TRBD2 is a possible D gene (5 bases). Trimming took off 5 bases at V and 4 bases at J, with 5 bases between the two ends. The CDR3 is made up of 12 amino acids. Germline lookup yields CDR1 KGHDR and CDR2 SFDVKD.

This clonotype was seen at least ten times. The chain employs TRBV6-5 and TRBJ2-7; perhaps TRBD2 as D (5 bases). Looked up from germline, CDR1 is MNHEY and CDR2 is SVGAGI. This CDR3 is built from 17 residues. Deletions cut 6 bases from V and 0 bases from J, with 21 bases between. The CDR3 bases are TGTGCCAGCAGAGCGTTAGCGCGGCCCCTAAGCTCCTACGAGCAGTACTTC. This sequence encodes CASRALARPLSSYEQYF.

CDR3 amino acids: CATRGSGNHEQYF. For the CDR3, the DNA is TGTGCCACTCGGGGTAGCGGGAACCACGAGCAGTACTTC. This sequence joins TRBV28 and TRBJ2-7; 8 positions agree with TRBD2. There are 13 residues in the CDR3. Germline CDR1 reads MDHEN; CDR2 reads SYDVKM. The V segment lost 10 bases and the J segment 5 bases; nucleotides outside the gene matches: 10.

This clonotype was detected only a few times. V usage is TRBV9 and J usage is TRBJ1-2; unclear D gene. CDR1 SGDLS and CDR2 YYNGEE come from the germline V gene. The CDR3 runs to 13 residues. V lost 4 bases to trimming and J lost 6 bases, with 13 bases between them. DNA for the CDR3: TGTGCCAGCAGCCCCCATGAGGCGGATGGCTACACCTTC. This codes for CASSPHEADGYTF.

The table lists this clonotype with many counts. This sequence joins TRBV5-6 and TRBJ2-2; 7 nucleotides line up with TRBD2. The V segment lost 0 bases and the J segment 3 bases; nucleotides outside the gene matches: 14. The CDR3 runs 19 residues. Germline assignment: CDR1 SGHDT and CDR2 YYEEEE. CDR3 nucleotides: TGTGCCAGCAGCTTGGTTAGCGGGTACCCCTCGGTCGACACCGGGGAGCTGTTTTTT. Translating gives CASSLVSGYPSVDTGELFF.

In its sample, this clonotype was seen many times. The J gene is TRBJ1-1, the V gene TRBV28, with D possibly TRBD1 on 5 matching bases. The V gene's germline CDR1 is MDHEN and CDR2 SYDVKM. There are 11 residues in the CDR3. Trimming left V 6 bases short and J 11 bases short, with 13 bases between. The CDR3 here is CASSVREGAFF. CDR3 nucleotide sequence: TGTGCCAGCAGCGTCAGGGAAGGGGCTTTCTTT. The complete variable domain, with remaining parts taken from reference TRBV28 and TRBJ1-1, reads DVKVTQSSRYLVKRTGEKVFLECVQDMDHENMFWYRQDPGLGLRLIYFSYDVKMKEKGDIPEGYSVSREKKERFSLILESASTNQTSMYLCASSVREGAFFGQGTRLTVV.

The J gene is TRBJ2-7, the V gene TRBV2; D is uncertain. The V and J ends lost 2 bases and 2 bases respectively, with 10 bases between them. The CDR3 length is 14 residues. Looked up from germline, CDR1 is SNHLY and CDR2 is FYNNEI. CDR3 protein: CASSELGEPYEQYF. Here the CDR3 DNA reads TGTGCCAGCAGTGAACTTGGGGAACCCTACGAGCAGTACTTC.

This clonotype was counted ten times or more. This rearrangement joins TRBV20-1 to TRBJ2-3, with unresolved D. CDR1 is DFQATT and CDR2 is SNEGSKA in the germline V gene (reference sequence). The CDR3 length is 10 residues. Between the trimmed V and J ends, which lost 3 bases and 5 bases, there was a span of 3 bases. The CDR3 DNA follows: TGCAGTGCTAGCGGAGATACGCAGTATTTT. It translates to CSASGDTQYF.

This chain's CDR3 is CASSGFGQYF. CDR3 bases: TGTGCTAGCTCCGGCTTCGGGCAGTACTTC. The V call is TRBV12-5, the J call TRBJ2-7; unclear D gene. There are 10 residues in the CDR3. Germline V lookup: CDR1 LGHNT, CDR2 FRNRAP. The V gene lost 9 bases and the J gene lost 9 bases, with 12 bases spanning the gap.

V gene TRBV5-1 combines with J gene TRBJ2-5, with D possibly TRBD2 on 6 matching bases. Germline V gene data show CDR1 as SGHRS and CDR2 as YFSETQ. CDR3 length: 14 residues. V lost 4 bases to trimming and J lost 5 bases, with 15 bases between them. In nucleotides, the CDR3 is TGCGCCAGCAGCGGGGGGACCGGCCGGGAGACCCAGTACTTC. This translates into CASSGGTGRETQYF.

This clonotype was detected many times. The V call is TRBV9, the J call TRBJ2-1; perhaps TRBD2 as D (5 bases). Germline V CDR1 and CDR2: SGDLS, YYNGEE. Deletions cut 4 bases from V and 6 bases from J, with 11 bases between. The CDR3 is 13 residues long. Here the CDR3 reads CASSPLGSNEQFF. As DNA, the CDR3 is TGTGCCAGCAGCCCACTAGGGTCCAATGAGCAGTTCTTC.

This clonotype came up many times. The gene calls are TRBV7-3 and TRBJ1-1; no clear D gene. This CDR3 has 13 residues. Germline V gives CDR1 SGHTA, CDR2 FQGTGA. The ends were cut back, 5 bases at V and 2 bases at J, with 9 bases in the middle. Here the CDR3 reads CASSPTSNTEAFF. CDR3 nucleotides: TGTGCCAGCAGCCCGACTTCTAACACTGAAGCTTTCTTT.

This clonotype was recorded at least ten times. The genes are TRBV21-1 and TRBJ2-3; TRBD1 was called by the table and not checked on the DNA. TRBV21-1 is flagged as a pseudogene. This CDR3 is 17 amino acids long. This chain's CDR3 is CASSKAWDPHNTKTQYF. In nucleotides, the CDR3 is TGTGCCAGCAGCAAAGCCTGGGACCCACACAACACGAAAACGCAGTATTTT.

This clonotype appeared many times. V and J are TRBV9 and TRBJ1-6; 8 bases are a match to TRBD1. The CDR3 has 17 residues. Germline CDR1 is SGDLS and CDR2 is YYNGEE. J gave up 10 bases and V 4 bases, and 16 bases lay outside the gene matches. The CDR3 loop reads CASSPQGQVGVGSPLHF. The CDR3 DNA reads TGTGCCAGCAGCCCCCAGGGACAGGTTGGCGTTGGATCACCCCTCCACTTT.

This clonotype appeared many times. V is TRBV28 and J is TRBJ2-7; the D is unclear. V was pared by 6 bases and J by 7 bases, with 7 bases between. The length of the CDR3 is 10 residues. Germline V gives CDR1 MDHEN, CDR2 SYDVKM. CDR3: CASRQQEQYF. Here the CDR3 DNA reads TGTGCCAGCAGGCAGCAAGAGCAGTACTTC.

This clonotype has ten or more counts. This chain joins TRBV12-3 or TRBV12-4 and TRBJ2-6; no clear D gene. CDR3 length: 12 residues. The V gene lost 7 bases and the J gene lost 4 bases, with 5 bases spanning the gap. The DNA of the CDR3 is TGTGCCAGCACCGCCGGGGCCAACGTCCTGACTTTC. It specifies CASTAGANVLTF.

This clonotype occurred once. Just one base apart from a much larger clone, this may be a read error. V is TRBV20-1 and J is TRBJ2-1, with 11 positions matching TRBD2. Germline assignment: CDR1 DFQATT and CDR2 SNEGSKA (reference sequence). The CDR3 has 14 residues. The CDR3 sequence: CSARPLAGGDDQFF. The CDR3 DNA reads as TGCAGTGCTAGACCCCTAGCGGGAGGCGATGATCAGTTCTTC.

This clonotype came up many times. The rearrangement links TRBV5-6 to TRBJ1-1; D unclear. The CDR3 extends over 14 amino acids. CDR1 and CDR2 (germline): SGHDT, YYEEEE. Trimming removed 1 base at V and 0 bases at J, with 7 bases between. CDR3 nucleotide sequence: TGTGCCAGCAGCTTGAGGTTCATGAACACTGAAGCTTTCTTT. Its protein product is CASSLRFMNTEAFF.

This clonotype was observed at least ten times. The chain joins TRBV2 to TRBJ1-2; 8 positions match TRBD1. CDR3 length: 12 amino acids. The V segment lost 8 bases and the J segment 8 bases; nucleotides outside the gene matches: 7. Germline CDR1 reads SNHLY; CDR2 reads FYNNEI. Here the CDR3 DNA reads TGTGCCAGCGGACAGGGCGAGGCGGGCTACACCTTC. This gives the protein CASGQGEAGYTF. Together with reference TRBV2 and TRBJ1-2, the CDR3 gives the full variable domain: EPEVTQTPSHQVTQMGQEVILRCVPISNHLYFYWYRQILGQKVEFLVSFYNNEISEKSEIFDDQFSVERPDGSNFTLKIRSTKLEDSAMYFCASGQGEAGYTFGSGTRLTVV.

The chain combines TRBV12-3 or TRBV12-4 with TRBJ1-2; the D gene is possibly TRBD1 (5 bases). There are 14 residues in the CDR3. The V and J ends lost 3 bases and 2 bases respectively, with 10 bases between them. The CDR3 loop is CASSFGGSNYGYTF. The CDR3 DNA reads TGTGCCAGCAGTTTTGGGGGTAGCAACTATGGCTACACCTTC.

This clonotype has a handful of counts. The chain employs TRBV6-5 and TRBJ1-1, with a weak D call TRBD1 (5 bases). The V and J ends lost 4 bases and 7 bases respectively, with 22 bases between them. Germline V gives CDR1 MNHEY, CDR2 SVGAGI. This CDR3 contains 16 residues. The CDR3 coding sequence is TGTGCCAGCAGTTCTTTGGGTGGGCAGGGAACCGTTGAAGCTTTCTTT. This translates into CASSSLGGQGTVEAFF.

This clonotype was counted ten times or more. The rearrangement uses TRBV20-1 and TRBJ2-3; D not resolved. This CDR3 contains 15 residues. CDR1 is DFQATT and CDR2 is SNEGSKA in the germline V gene (reference sequence). V lost 0 bases and J lost 2, with 12 bases in between. CDR3 in DNA: TGCAGTGCTAGAGACCCGGGTGGCCTCACAGATACGCAGTATTTT. This encodes CSARDPGGLTDTQYF.

This clonotype was counted ten times or more. The J gene is TRBJ2-3, the V gene TRBV7-6; D is unclear. Per the germline V gene, CDR1 is SGHVS and CDR2 is FNYEAQ. The V end lost 3 bases, the J end lost 2 bases, and 9 bases lay between the germline ends. The CDR3 consists of 14 residues. This CDR3 is CASSFPATTDTQYF. CDR3 DNA sequence: TGTGCCAGCAGCTTCCCCGCGACCACAGATACGCAGTATTTT.

In this sample, this clonotype turned up a few times. The J gene is TRBJ2-3, the V gene TRBV7-9; weak D call: TRBD2 (6 bases). The CDR3 runs to 13 residues. V was shortened by 6 bases and J by 4 bases, with 11 bases between the two germline ends. CDR1 is SEHNR, CDR2 FQNEAQ, per germline (reference sequence). This chain's CDR3 is CASSGLTSDTQYF. CDR3 in DNA: TGTGCCAGCAGTGGACTAACTTCAGATACGCAGTATTTT.

The chain combines TRBV4-3 with TRBJ2-1, with 9 bases fitting TRBD2. V shed 10 bases, J shed 8 bases, and the junction held 12 bases outside the gene matches. CDR1 is LGHNA, CDR2 YSLEER, per germline. The CDR3 consists of 14 residues. The CDR3 sequence is CATSAVAGVYEQFF. Written as DNA, the CDR3 is TGCGCCACCTCAGCGGTAGCGGGAGTATATGAGCAGTTCTTC.

This clonotype was seen more than once but under ten times. The chain combines TRBV20-1 with TRBJ2-3; D may be TRBD2 (7 bases). From germline, CDR1 is DFQATT and CDR2 SNEGSKA (reference sequence). V shed 2 bases and J shed 4 bases, with 13 bases lying between them. CDR3 size: 14 residues. The CDR3 here is CSARIGEGADTQYF. The CDR3 DNA sequence: TGCAGTGCTAGAATTGGGGAGGGGGCAGATACGCAGTATTTT.